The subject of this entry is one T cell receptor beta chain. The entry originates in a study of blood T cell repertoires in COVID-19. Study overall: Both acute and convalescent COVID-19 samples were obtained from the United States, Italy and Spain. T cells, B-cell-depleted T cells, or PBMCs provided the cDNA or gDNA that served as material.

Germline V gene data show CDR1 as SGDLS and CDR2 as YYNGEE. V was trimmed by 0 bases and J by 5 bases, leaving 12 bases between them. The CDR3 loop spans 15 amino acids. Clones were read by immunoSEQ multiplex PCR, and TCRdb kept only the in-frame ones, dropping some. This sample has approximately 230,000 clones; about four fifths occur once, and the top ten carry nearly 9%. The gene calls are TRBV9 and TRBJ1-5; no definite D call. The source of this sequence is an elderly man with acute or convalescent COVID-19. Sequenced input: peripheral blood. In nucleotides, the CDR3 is TGTGCCAGCAGCGTAGGCGGGTCGGGTGATCAGCCCCAGCATTTT. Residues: CASSVGGSGDQPQHF.